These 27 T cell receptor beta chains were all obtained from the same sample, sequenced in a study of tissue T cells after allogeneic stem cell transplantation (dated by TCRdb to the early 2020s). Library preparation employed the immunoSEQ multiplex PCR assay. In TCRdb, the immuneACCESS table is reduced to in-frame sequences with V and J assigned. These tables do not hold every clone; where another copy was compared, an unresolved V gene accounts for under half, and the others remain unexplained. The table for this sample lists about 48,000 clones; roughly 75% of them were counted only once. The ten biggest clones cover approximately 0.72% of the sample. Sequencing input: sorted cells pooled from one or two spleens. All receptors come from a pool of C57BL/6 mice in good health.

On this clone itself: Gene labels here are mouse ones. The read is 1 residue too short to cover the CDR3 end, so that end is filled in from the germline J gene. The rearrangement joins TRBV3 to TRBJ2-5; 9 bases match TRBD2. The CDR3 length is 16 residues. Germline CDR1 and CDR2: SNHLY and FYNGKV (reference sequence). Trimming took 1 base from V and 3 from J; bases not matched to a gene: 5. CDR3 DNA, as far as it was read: TGTGCCAGCAGCTTAGAAGTGGACTGGGGACAAGACACCCAGTAC. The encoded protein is CASSLEVDWGQDTQY. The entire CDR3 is CASSLEVDWGQDTQYF.

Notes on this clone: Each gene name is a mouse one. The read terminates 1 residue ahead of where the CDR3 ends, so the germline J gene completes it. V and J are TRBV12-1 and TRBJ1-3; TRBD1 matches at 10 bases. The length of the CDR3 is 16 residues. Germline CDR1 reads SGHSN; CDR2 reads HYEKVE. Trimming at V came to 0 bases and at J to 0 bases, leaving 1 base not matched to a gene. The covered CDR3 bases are TGTGCCAGCTCTCTCCGGGACAGGGGTTCTGGAAATACGCTCTAT. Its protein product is CASSLRDRGSGNTLY. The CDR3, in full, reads CASSLRDRGSGNTLYF.

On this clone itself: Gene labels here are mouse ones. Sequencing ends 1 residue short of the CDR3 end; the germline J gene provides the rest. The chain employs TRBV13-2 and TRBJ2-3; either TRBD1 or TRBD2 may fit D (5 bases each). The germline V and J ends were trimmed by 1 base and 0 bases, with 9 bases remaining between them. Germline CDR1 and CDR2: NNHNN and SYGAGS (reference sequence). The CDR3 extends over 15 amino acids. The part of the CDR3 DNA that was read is TGTGCCAGCGGTGATATCGGGGCTAGTGCAGAAACGCTGTAT. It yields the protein CASGDIGASAETLY. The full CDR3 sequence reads CASGDIGASAETLYF.

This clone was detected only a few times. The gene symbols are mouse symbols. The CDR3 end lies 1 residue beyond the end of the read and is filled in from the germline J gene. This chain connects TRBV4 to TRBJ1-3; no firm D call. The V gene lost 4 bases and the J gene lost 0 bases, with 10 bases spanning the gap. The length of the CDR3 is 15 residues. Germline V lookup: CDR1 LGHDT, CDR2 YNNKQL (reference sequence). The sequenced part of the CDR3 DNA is TGTGCCAGCAGCTTTTATCAGGTTTCTGGAAATACGCTCTAT. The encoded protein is CASSFYQVSGNTLY. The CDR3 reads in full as CASSFYQVSGNTLYF.

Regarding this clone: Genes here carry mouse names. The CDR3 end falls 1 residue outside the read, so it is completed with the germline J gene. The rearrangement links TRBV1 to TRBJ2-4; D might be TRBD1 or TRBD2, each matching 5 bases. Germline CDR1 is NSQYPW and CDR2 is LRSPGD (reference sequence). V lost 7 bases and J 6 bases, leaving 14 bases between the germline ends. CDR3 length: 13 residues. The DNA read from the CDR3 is TGCACCTGCACCCCCGGGGGAGGGAACACCTTGTAC. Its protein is CTCTPGGGNTLY. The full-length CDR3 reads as CTCTPGGGNTLYF. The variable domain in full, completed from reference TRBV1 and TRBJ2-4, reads VTLLEQNPRWRLVPRGQAVNLRCILKNSQYPWMSWYQQDLQKQLQWLFTLRSPGDKEVKSLPGADYLATRVTDTELRLQVANMSQGRTLYCTCTPGGGNTLYFGAGTRLSVL.

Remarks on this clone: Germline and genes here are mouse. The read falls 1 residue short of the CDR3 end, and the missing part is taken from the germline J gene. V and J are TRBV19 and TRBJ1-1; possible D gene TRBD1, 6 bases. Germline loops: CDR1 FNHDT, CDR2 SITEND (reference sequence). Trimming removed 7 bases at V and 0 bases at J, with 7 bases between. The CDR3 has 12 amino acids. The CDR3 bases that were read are TGTGCCAGCGGGACATCAAACACAGAAGTCTTC. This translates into CASGTSNTEVF. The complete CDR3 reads CASGTSNTEVFF. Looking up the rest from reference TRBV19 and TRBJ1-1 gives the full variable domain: GGIITQTPKFLIGQEGQKLTLKCQQNFNHDTMYWYRQDSGKGLRLIYYSITENDLQKGDLSEGYDASREKKSSFSLTVTSAQKNEMAVFLCASGTSNTEVFFGKGTRLTVV.

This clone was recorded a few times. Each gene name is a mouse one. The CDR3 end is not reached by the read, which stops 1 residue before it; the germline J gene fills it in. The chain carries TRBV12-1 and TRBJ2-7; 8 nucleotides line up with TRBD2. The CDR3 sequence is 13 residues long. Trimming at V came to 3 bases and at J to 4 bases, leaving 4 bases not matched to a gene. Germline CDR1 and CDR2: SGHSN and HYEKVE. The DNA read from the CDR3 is TGTGCCAGCTCTTTCCGGACTGGGTATGAACAGTAC. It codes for CASSFRTGYEQY. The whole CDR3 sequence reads CASSFRTGYEQYF.

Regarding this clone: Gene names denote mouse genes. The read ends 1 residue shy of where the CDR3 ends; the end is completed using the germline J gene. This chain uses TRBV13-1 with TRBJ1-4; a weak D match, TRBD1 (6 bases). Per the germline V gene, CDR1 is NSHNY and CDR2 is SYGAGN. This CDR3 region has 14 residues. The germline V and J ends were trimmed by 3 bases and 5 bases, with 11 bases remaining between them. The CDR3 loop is CASSAGTKNERLFF. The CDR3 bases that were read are TGTGCCAGCAGTGCCGGGACAAAAAACGAAAGATTATTT.

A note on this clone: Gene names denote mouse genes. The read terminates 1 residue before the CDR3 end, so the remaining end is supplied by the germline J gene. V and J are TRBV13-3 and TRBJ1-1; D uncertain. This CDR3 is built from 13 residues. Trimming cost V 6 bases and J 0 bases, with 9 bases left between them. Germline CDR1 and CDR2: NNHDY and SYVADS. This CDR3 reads CASKGSANTEVFF. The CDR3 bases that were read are TGTGCCAGCAAGGGCAGTGCAAACACAGAAGTCTTC.

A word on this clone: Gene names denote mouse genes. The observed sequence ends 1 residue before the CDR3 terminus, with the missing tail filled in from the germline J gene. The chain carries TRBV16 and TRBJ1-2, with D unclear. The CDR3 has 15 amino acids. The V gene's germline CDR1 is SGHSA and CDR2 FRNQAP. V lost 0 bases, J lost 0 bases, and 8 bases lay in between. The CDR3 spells CASSLEGRANSDYTF. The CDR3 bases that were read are TGTGCAAGCAGCTTAGAAGGCAGAGCAAACTCCGACTACACC. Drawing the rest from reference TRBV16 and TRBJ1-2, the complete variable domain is NAGVIQTPRHKVTGKGQEATLWCEPISGHSAVFWYRQTIVQGLEFLTYFRNQAPIDDSGMPKERFSAQMPNQSHSTLKIQSTQPQDSAVYLCASSLEGRANSDYTFGSGTRLLVI.

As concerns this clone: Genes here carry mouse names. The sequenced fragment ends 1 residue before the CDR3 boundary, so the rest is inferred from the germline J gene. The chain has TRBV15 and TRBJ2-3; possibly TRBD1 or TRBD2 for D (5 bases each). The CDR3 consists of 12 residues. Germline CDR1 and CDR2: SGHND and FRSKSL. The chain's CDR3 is CAAGVGAETLYF. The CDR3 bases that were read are TGTGCTGCGGGGGTGGGTGCAGAAACGCTGTAT.

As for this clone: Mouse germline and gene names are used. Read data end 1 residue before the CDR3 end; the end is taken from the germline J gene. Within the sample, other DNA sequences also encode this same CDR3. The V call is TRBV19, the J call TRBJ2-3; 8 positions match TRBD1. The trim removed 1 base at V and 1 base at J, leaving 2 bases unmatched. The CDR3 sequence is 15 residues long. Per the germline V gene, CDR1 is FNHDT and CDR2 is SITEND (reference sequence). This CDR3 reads CASSIPGQGAETLYF. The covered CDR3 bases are TGTGCCAGCAGTATACCGGGACAGGGTGCAGAAACGCTGTAT.

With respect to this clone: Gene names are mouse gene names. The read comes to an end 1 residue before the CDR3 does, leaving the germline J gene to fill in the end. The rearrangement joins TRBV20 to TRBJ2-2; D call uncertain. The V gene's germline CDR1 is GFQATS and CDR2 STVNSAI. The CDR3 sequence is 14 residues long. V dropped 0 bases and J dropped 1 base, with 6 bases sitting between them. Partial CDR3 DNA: TGTGGTGCTAGGGAAACGAAAAACACCGGGCAGCTCTAC. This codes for CGARETKNTGQLY. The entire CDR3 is CGARETKNTGQLYF.

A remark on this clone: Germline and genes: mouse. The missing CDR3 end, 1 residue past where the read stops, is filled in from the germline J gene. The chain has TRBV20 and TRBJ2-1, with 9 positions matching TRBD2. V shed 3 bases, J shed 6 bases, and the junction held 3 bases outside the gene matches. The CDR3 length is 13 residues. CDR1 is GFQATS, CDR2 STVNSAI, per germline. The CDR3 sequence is CGASDWGTAEQFF. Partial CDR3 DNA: TGTGGTGCTAGTGACTGGGGGACTGCTGAGCAGTTC.

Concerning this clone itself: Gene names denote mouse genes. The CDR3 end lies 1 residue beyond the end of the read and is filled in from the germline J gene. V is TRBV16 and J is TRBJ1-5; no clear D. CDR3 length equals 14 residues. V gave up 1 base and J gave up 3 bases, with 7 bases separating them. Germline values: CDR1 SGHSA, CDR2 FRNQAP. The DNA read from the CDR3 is TGTGCAAGCAGCTTAGGGGTGAGCAACCAGGCTCCGCTT. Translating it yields CASSLGVSNQAPL. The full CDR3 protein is CASSLGVSNQAPLF. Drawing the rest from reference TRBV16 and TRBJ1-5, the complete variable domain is NAGVIQTPRHKVTGKGQEATLWCEPISGHSAVFWYRQTIVQGLEFLTYFRNQAPIDDSGMPKERFSAQMPNQSHSTLKIQSTQPQDSAVYLCASSLGVSNQAPLFGEGTRLSVL.

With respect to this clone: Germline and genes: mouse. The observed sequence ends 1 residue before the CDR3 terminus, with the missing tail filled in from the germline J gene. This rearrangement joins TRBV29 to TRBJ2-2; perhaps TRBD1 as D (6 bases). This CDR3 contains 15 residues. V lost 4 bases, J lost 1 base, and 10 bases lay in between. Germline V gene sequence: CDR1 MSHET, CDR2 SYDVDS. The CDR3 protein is CASSSGTKNTGQLYF. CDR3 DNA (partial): TGTGCTAGCAGTTCCGGGACAAAAAACACCGGGCAGCTCTAC.

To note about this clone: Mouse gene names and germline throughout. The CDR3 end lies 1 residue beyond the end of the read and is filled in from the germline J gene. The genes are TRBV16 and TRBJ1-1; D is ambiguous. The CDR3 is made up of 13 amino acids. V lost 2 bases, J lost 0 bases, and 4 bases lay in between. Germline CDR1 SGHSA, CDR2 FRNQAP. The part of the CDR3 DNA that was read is TGTGCAAGCAGCTTACAGGCAAACACAGAAGTCTTC. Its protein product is CASSLQANTEVF. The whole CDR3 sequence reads CASSLQANTEVFF.

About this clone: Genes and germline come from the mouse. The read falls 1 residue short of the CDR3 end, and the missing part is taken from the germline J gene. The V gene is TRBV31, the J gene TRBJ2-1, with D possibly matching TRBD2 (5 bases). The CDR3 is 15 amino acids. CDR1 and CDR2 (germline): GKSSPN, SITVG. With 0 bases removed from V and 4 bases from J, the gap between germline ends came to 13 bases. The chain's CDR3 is CAWSLALGRYAEQFF. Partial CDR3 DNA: TGTGCCTGGAGTCTAGCGCTGGGCCGTTATGCTGAGCAGTTC.

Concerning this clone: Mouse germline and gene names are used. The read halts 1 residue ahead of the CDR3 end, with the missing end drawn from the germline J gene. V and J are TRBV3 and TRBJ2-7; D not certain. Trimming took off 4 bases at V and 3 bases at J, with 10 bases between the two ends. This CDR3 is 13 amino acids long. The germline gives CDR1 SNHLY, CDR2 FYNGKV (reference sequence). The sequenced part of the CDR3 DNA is TGTGCCAGCAGCTCTCGGGCCATCTATGAACAGTAC. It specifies CASSSRAIYEQY. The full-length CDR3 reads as CASSSRAIYEQYF.

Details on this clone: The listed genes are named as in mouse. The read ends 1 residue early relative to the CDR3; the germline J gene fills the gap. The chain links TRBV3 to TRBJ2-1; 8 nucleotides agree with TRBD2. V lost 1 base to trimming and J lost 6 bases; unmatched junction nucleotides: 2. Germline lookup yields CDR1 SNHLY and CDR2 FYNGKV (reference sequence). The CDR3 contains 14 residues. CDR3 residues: CASSLETGGAEQFF. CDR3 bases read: TGTGCCAGCAGCTTAGAAACTGGGGGTGCTGAGCAGTTC.

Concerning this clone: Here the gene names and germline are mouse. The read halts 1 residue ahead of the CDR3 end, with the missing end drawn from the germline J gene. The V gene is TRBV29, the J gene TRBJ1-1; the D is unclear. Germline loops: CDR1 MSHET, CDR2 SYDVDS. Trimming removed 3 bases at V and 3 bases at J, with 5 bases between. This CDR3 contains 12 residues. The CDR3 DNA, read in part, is TGTGCTAGCAGTTTTTGGGACACAGAAGTCTTC. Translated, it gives CASSFWDTEVF. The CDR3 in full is CASSFWDTEVFF.

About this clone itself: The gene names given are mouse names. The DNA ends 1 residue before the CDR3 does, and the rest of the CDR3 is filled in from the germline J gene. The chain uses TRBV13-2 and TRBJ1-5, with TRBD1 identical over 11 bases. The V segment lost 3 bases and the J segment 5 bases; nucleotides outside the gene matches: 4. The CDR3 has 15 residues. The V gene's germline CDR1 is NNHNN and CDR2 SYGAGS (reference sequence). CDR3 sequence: CASGVPGQGDQAPLF. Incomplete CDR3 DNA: TGTGCCAGCGGTGTCCCGGGACAGGGGGACCAGGCTCCGCTT.

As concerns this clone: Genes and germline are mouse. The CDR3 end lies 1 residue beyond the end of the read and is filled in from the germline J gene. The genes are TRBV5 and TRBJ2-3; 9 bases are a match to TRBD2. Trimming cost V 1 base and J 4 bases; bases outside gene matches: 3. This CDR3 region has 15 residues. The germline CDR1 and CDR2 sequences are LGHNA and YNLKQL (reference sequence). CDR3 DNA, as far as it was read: TGTGCCAGCAGCCAAGGGACTGGGGCCTCAGAAACGCTGTAT. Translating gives CASSQGTGASETLY. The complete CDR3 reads CASSQGTGASETLYF.

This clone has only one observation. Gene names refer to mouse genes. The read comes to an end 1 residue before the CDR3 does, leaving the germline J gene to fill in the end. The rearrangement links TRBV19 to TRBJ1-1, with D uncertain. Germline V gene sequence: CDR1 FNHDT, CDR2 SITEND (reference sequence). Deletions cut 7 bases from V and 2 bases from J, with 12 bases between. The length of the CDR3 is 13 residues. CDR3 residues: CASHPPGNTEVFF. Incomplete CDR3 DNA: TGTGCCAGCCACCCGCCGGGCAACACAGAAGTCTTC.

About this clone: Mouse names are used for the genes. CDR3 DNA, as far as it was read: TGTGCCAGCTGGACAGGGTCTTCCCAAGACACCCAGTAC. Protein sequence: CASWTGSSQDTQY. The complete CDR3 reads CASWTGSSQDTQYF. The chain links TRBV24 to TRBJ2-5; 8 positions agree with TRBD1. From the germline J gene comes the end of the CDR3, since the read stops 1 residue before it. The CDR3 spans 14 residues. V trimming: 8 bases; J trimming: 2 bases; junction bases outside the gene matches: 6. Germline values: CDR1 KGHTA, CDR2 FRNEEI.

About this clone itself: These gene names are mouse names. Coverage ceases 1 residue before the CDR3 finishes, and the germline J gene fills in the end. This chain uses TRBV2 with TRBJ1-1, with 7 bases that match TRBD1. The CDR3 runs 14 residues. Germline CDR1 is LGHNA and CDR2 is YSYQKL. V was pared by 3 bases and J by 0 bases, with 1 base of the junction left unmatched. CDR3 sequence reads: CASSQGQPNTEVFF. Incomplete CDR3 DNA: TGTGCCAGCAGCCAGGGACAGCCAAACACAGAAGTCTTC.

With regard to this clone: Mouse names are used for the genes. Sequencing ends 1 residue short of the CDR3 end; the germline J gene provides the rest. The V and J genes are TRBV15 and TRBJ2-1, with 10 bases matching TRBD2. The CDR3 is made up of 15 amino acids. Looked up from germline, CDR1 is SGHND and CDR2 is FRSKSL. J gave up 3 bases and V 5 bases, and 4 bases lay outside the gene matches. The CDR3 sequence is CASSPGGAAYAEQFF. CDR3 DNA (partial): TGTGCCAGCAGTCCTGGGGGGGCCGCCTATGCTGAGCAGTTC.